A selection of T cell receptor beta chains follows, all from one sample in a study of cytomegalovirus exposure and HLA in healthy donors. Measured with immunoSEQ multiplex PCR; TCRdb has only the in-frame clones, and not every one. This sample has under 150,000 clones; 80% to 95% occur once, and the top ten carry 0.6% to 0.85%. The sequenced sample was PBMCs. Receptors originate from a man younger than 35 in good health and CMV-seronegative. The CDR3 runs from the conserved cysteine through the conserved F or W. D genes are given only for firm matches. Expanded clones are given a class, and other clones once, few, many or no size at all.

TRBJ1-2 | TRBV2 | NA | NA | TGTGCCAGCGCTGGGGAGGGTCCCTATGGCTACACCTTC | CASAGEGPYGYTF
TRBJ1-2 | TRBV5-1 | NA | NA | TGCGCCAGCAGCATGAGGGACATGGGCTACACCTTC | CASSMRDMGYTF
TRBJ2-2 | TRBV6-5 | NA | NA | TGTGCCAGCAGTTACTCGAGTGCTGCCGGGGAGCTGTTTTTT | CASSYSSAAGELFF
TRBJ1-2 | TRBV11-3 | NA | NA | TGTGCCAGCAGCTCGGGGGGCAGCTATGGCTACACCTTC | CASSSGGSYGYTF
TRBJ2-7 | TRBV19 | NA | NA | TGTGCCAGTAGTACATTAGGAGGTTGGACGGACGAGCAGTACTTC | CASSTLGGWTDEQYF
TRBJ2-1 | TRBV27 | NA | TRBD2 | TGTGCCAGCAGTACCCTAGCGGGAGGCACCTACAATGAGCAGTTCTTC | CASSTLAGGTYNEQFF
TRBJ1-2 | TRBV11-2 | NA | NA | TGTGCCAGCAGCTTAGGTCAGAATAACTATGGCTACACCTTC | CASSLGQNNYGYTF
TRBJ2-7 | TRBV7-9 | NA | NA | TGTGCCAGCAGCGCTGAACAGATGACCTACGAGCAGTACTTC | CASSAEQMTYEQYF
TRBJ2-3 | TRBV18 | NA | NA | TGTGCCAGCTCATCAACTGGTAAAGGGAGTGGGGGCAGTTTGTGCATACTCCAAGATACGCAGTATTTT | CASSSTGKGSGGSLCILQDTQYF
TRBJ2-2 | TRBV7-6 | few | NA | TGTGCCAGCAGCTTAATCGTGGCGGTGAACACCGGGGAGCTGTTTTTT | CASSLIVAVNTGELFF
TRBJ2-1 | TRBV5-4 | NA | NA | TGTGCCAGCAGCAATACTTACAATGAGCAGTTCTTC | CASSNTYNEQFF
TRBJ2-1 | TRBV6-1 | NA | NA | TGTGCCAGCAGTGAAAGTCCCCTATCGGCCCTTCACGGGGGGCAGTTCTTC | CASSESPLSALHGGQFF
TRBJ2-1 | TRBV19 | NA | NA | TGTGCCAGTAGTATAGCACCTATCAATGAGCAGTTCTTC | CASSIAPINEQFF
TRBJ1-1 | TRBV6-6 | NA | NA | TGTGCCAGCAGTGAATCTAGACAAGCTTTCTTT | CASSESRQAFF
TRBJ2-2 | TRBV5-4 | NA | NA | TGTGCCAGCAGCGTCCGTGCGAACACCGGGGAGCTGTTTTTT | CASSVRANTGELFF
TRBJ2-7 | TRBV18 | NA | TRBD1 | TGTGCCAGCTCGCCCGGACAGGGGGACCTCTACGAGCAGTACTTC | CASSPGQGDLYEQYF
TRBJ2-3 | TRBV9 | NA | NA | TGTGCCAGCAGCGCTCAGGGGCCTGAGACAGATACGCAGTATTTT | CASSAQGPETDTQYF
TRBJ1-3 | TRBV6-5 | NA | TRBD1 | TGTGCCAGCAGCCCCGGGACAGGTGGAGGAAACACCATATATTTT | CASSPGTGGGNTIYF
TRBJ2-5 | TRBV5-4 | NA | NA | TGTGCCCCCCCAGCGGTAAAAGAGACCCAGTACTTC | CAPPAVKETQYF
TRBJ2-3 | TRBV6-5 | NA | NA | TGTGCCAGCAGTTACGGGGGCGTTGATACAGATACGCAGTATTTT | CASSYGGVDTDTQYF
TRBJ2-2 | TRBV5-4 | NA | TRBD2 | TGTGCCAGCAGCCGTGGGGCTAGCGGGAATGCCGGGGAGCTGTTTTTT | CASSRGASGNAGELFF
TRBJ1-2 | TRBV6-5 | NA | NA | TGTGCCAGCAGTCTCCAGGACTCCAGCTATGGCTACACCTTC | CASSLQDSSYGYTF
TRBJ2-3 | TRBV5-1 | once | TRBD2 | TGCGCCAGCAGCCTGGCCCCTAATGCGGGGGGCACAGATACGCAGTATTTT | CASSLAPNAGGTDTQYF
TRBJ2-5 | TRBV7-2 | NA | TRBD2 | TGTGCCAGCAGCGTTAGCGGGAGGGGCGAGACCCAGTACTTC | CASSVSGRGETQYF